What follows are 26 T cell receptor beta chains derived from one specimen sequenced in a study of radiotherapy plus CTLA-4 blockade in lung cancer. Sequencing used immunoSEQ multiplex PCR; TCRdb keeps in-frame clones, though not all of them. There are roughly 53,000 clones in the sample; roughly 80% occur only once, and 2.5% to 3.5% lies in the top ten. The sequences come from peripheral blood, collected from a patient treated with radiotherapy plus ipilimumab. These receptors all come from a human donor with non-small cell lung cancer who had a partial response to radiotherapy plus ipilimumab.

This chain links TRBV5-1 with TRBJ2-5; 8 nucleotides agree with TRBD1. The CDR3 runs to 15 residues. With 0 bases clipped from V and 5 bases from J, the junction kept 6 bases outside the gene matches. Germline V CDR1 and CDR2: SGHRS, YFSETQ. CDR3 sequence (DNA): TGCGCCAGCAGCTTGGGGATCAGGGGGCCCGAGACCCAGTACTTC. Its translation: CASSLGIRGPETQYF.

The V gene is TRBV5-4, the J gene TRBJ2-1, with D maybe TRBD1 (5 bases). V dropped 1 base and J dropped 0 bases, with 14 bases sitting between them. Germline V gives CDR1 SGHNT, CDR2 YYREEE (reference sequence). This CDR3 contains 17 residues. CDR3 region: CASSLHQGMSSYNEQFF. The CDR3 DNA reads TGTGCCAGCAGCTTGCATCAGGGAATGAGCTCCTACAATGAGCAGTTCTTC.

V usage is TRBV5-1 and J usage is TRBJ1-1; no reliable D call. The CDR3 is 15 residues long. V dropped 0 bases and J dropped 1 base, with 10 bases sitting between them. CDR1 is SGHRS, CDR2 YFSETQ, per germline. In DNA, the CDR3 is TGCGCCAGCAGCTTGGTAGAGGGCTCGAACACTGAAGCTTTCTTT. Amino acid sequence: CASSLVEGSNTEAFF.

The chain's CDR3 is CASSRDPGQGNTEAFF. The CDR3 DNA sequence: TGCGCCAGCAGCCGAGATCCGGGACAGGGGAACACTGAAGCTTTCTTT. This chain uses TRBV5-1 with TRBJ1-1; 9 nucleotides line up with TRBD1. CDR1 SGHRS and CDR2 YFSETQ come from the germline V gene. The CDR3 is made up of 16 amino acids. V shed 4 bases and J 1 base; nucleotides not matched to a gene: 8. Drawing the rest from reference TRBV5-1 and TRBJ1-1, the complete variable domain is KAGVTQTPRYLIKTRGQQVTLSCSPISGHRSVSWYQQTPGQGLQFLFEYFSETQRNKGNFPGRFSGRQFSNSRSEMNVSTLELGDSALYLCASSRDPGQGNTEAFFGQGTRLTVV.

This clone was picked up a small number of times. CDR3 sequence: CAWRPGRSTDTQYF. CDR3 DNA: TGTGCCTGGAGACCCGGCAGGAGCACAGATACGCAGTATTTT. The chain couples TRBV30 to TRBJ2-3; D remains ambiguous. Trimming took off 3 bases at V and 0 bases at J, with 10 bases between the two ends. Germline-derived CDR1 and CDR2 are GTSNPN and SVGIG (reference sequence). This CDR3 region has 14 residues.

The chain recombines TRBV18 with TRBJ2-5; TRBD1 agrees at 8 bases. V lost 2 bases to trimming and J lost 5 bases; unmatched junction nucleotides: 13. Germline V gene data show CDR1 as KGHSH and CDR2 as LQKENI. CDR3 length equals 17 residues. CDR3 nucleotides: TGTGCCAGCTCACCAGACCTTCGACAGGGGCTTGGCGAGACCCAGTACTTC. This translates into CASSPDLRQGLGETQYF.

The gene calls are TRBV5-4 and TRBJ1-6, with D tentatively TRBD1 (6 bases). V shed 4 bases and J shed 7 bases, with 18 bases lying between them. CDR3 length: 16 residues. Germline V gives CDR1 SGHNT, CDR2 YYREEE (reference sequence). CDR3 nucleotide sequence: TGTGCCAGCAGCCCGTACTTTGGGACACCGAATTCACCCCTCCACTTT. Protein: CASSPYFGTPNSPLHF.

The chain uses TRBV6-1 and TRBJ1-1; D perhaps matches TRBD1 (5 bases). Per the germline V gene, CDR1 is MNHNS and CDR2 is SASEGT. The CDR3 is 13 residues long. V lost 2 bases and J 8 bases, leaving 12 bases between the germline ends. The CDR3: CASSETLGGEAFF. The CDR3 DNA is TGTGCCAGCAGTGAAACGTTGGGGGGAGAAGCTTTCTTT.

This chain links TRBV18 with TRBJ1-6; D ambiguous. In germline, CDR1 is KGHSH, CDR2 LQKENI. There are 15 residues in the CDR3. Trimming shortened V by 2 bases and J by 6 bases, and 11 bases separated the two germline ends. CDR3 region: CASSPVGLINSPLHF. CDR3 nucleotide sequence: TGTGCCAGCTCACCAGTCGGACTAATTAATTCACCCCTCCACTTT. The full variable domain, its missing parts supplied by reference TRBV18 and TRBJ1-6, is NAGVMQNPRHLVRRRGQEARLRCSPMKGHSHVYWYRQLPEEGLKFMVYLQKENIIDESGMPKERFSAEFPKEGPSILRIQQVVRGDSAAYFCASSPVGLINSPLHFGNGTRLTVT.

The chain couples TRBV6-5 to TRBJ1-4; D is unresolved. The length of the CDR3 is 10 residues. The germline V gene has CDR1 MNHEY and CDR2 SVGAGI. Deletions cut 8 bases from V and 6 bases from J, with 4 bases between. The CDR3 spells CASGDEKLFF. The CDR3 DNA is TGTGCCAGCGGAGATGAAAAACTGTTTTTT.

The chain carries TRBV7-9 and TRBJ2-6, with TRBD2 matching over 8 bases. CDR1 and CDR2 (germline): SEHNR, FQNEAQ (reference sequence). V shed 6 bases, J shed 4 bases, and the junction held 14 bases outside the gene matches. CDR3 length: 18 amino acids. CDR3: CASRGPFGRGIGANVLTF. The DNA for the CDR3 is TGTGCCAGCAGGGGACCCTTCGGGAGGGGGATCGGGGCCAACGTCCTGACTTTC.

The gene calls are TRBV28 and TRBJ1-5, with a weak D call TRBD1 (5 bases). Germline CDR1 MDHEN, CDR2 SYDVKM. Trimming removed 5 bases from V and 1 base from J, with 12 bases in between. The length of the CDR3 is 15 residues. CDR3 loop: CASSVEGSSNQPQHF. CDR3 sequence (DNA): TGTGCCAGCAGTGTGGAGGGGAGCAGCAATCAGCCCCAGCATTTT.

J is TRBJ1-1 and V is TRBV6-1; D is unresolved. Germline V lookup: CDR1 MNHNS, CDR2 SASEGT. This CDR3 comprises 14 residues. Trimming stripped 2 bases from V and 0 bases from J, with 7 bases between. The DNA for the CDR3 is TGTGCCAGCAGTGAATTAATAATGAACACTGAAGCTTTCTTT. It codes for CASSELIMNTEAFF.

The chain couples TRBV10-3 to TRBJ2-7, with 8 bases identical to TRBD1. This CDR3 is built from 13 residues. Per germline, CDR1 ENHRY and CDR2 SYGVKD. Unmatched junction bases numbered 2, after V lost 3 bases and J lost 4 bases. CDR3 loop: CAISETGGYEQYF. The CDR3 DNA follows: TGTGCCATCAGTGAAACAGGGGGATACGAGCAGTACTTC.

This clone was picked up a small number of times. CDR3 sequence (DNA): TGTGCCAGCAGTTTACTGACTAACACTGAAGCTTTCTTT. Translated: CASSLLTNTEAFF. This rearrangement joins TRBV27 to TRBJ1-1; D is undetermined. Germline CDR1 MNHEY, CDR2 SMNVEV (reference sequence). The V and J ends lost 2 bases and 2 bases respectively, with 6 bases between them. This CDR3 spans 13 amino acids.

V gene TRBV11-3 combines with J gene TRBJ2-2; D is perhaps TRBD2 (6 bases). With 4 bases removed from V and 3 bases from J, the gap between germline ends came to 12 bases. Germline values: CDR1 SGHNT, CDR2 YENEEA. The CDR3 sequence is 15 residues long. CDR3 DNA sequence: TGTGCCAGCAGCTCGCGGGACTTTCACACCGGGGAGCTGTTTTTT. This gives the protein CASSSRDFHTGELFF. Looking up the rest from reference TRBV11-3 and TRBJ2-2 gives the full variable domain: EAGVVQSPRYKIIEKKQPVAFWCNPISGHNTLYWYLQNLGQGPELLIRYENEEAVDDSQLPKDRFSAERLKGVDSTLKIQPAELGDSAVYLCASSSRDFHTGELFFGEGSRLTVL.

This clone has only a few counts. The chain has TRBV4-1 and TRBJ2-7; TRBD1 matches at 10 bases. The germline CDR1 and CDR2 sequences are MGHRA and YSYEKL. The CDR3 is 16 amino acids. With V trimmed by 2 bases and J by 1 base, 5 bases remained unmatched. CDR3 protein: CASSQPRTGGSYEQYF. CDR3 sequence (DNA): TGCGCCAGCAGCCAACCCCGGACAGGGGGGTCCTACGAGCAGTACTTC.

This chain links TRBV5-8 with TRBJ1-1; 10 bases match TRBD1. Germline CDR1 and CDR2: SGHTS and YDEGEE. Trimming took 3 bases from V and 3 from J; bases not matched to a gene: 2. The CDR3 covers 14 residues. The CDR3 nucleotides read TGTGCCAGCAGCTGGGGACAGGGGTACACTGAAGCTTTCTTT. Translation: CASSWGQGYTEAFF.

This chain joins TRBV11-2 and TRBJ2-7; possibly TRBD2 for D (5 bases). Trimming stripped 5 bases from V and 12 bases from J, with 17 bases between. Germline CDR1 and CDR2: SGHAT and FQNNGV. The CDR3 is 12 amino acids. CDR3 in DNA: TGTGCCAGCAGCCCCGACTACTTGGTTTCGTACTTC. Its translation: CASSPDYLVSYF.

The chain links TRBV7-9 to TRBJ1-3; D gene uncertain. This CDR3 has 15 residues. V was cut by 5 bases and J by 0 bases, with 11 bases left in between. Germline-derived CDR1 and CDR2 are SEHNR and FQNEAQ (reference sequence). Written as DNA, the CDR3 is TGTGCCAGCAGCGATGGCCGGGTCTCTGGAAACACCATATATTTT. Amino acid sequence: CASSDGRVSGNTIYF.

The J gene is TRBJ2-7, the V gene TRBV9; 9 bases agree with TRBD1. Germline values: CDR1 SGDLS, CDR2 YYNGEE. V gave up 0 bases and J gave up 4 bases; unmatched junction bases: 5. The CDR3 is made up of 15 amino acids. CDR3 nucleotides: TGTGCCAGCAGCGTAGGGGGACAGGGATCTTACGAGCAGTACTTC. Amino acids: CASSVGGQGSYEQYF.

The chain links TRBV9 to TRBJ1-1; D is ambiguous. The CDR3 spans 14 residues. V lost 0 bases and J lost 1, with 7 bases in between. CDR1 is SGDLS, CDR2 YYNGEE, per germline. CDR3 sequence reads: CASSVGGKNTEAFF. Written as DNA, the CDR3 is TGTGCCAGCAGCGTAGGCGGGAAGAACACTGAAGCTTTCTTT.

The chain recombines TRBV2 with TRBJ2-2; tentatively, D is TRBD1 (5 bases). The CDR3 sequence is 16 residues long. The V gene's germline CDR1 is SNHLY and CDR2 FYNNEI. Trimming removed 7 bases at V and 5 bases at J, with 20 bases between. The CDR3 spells CASNEDTFRSTGELFF. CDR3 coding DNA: TGTGCCAGCAACGAGGACACCTTTAGGAGTACCGGGGAGCTGTTTTTT.

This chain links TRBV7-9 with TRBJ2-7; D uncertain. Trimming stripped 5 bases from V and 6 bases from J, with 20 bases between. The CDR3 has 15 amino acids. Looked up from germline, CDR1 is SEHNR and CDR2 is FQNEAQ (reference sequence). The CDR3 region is CASSALPGDLGEQYF. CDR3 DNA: TGTGCCAGCAGCGCCCTACCGGGTGATTTGGGCGAGCAGTACTTC.

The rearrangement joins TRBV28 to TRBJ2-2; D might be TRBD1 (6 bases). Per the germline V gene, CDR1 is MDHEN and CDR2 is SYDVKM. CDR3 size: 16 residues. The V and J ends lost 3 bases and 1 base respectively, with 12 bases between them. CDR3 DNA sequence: TGTGCCAGCAGTTTGCTCCCGGGACAGAACACCGGGGAGCTGTTTTTT. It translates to CASSLLPGQNTGELFF.

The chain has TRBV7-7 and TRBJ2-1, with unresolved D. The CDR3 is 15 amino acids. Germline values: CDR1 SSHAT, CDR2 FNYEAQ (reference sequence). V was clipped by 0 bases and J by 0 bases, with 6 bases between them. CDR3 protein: CASSLAESSYNEQFF. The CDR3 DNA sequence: TGTGCCAGCAGCTTAGCAGAGAGCTCCTACAATGAGCAGTTCTTC.